This T cell receptor beta chain is drawn from a study of a mutant IDH1 vaccine in newly diagnosed glioma. Study summary: Eight vaccinations were given in weeks 1, 3, 5, 7, 11, 15, 19 and 23.

From germline, CDR1 is LNHNV and CDR2 YYDKDF (reference sequence). The CDR3 is made up of 14 amino acids. V was clipped by 0 bases and J by 1 base, with 6 bases between them. As to time point: week 11, during vaccination. Alongside topical imiquimod, each dose of vaccine comprised 300 ug of mutant IDH1 20-mer peptide. Newly diagnosed WHO grade 3 or 4 IDH1-mutant, ATRX-lost astrocytomas were identified in the donors. Remarks on this clone: The antigen remains undetermined.

The assay was immunoSEQ multiplex PCR, and TCRdb's table has in-frame clones only and misses some. The table lists tens of thousands of clones, about 83% of them singletons. The TCR sequence derives from a man aged 40-49 years with glioma. This chain links TRBV15 with TRBJ1-1; D is unclear. The sample in question was PBMCs, obtained from a glioma patient whose treatment included an IDH1 peptide vaccine. CDR3 DNA sequence: TGTGCCACCAGCAGAGATCGGCGGAACACTGAAGCTTTCTTT. Translation: CATSRDRRNTEAFF.